This T cell receptor beta chain was profiled in a study of T-cell reconstitution after alpha-beta-depleted transplantation in children. Points from the study as a whole: A year had passed since transplant, and T-cell counts and diversity by then came mostly from newly produced T cells.

A library of TCRbeta sequences, prepared with unique molecular identifiers, was generated. TCRdb reanalysed the PCR reads using MiXCR and keeps one entry per CDR3 protein. The data hold around 670,000 distinct CDR3 sequences, with around 13% observed a single time. Trimming took off 2 bases at V and 8 bases at J, with 7 bases between the two ends. Germline V gene lookup returns CDR1 SQVTM and CDR2 ANQGSEA. The CDR3 is 11 amino acids. Comments on this clonotype: What it binds is not known.

The TCR originated in a girl aged 2-10 years with congenital amegakaryocytic thrombocytopenia, due to receive a stem cell transplant. Here the sequenced sample was PBMCs, taken before TCRalphabeta/CD19-depleted stem cell transplant. This chain connects TRBV29-1 to TRBJ2-1; D gene uncertain. CDR3: CSVEFGYEQFF. The CDR3 DNA follows: TGCAGCGTTGAATTTGGGTATGAGCAGTTCTTC.